What follows describes a single TCR beta chain. This may arise from a read error, as a much more abundant clone is one base away. The data were obtained in a study of regulatory T cells in long-lasting Graves disease. V was trimmed by 4 bases and J by 13 bases, leaving 33 bases between them. Germline CDR1 is SGHRS and CDR2 is YFSETQ. The CDR3 is 18 residues long. Arm-PCR of CDR3 regions and iRepertoire HTBI primers were the basis on which TCR beta libraries were built. TCRdb used MiXCR to reprocess the multiplex PCR reads, holding one entry per CDR3 protein. This sample has a few hundred thousand distinct CDR3 sequences; 12% occur once, and the top ten carry 15% to 20%. The time point is: newly diagnosed GD, antithyroid drugs for less than 3 months. PBMCs were the source of the RNA used for TCR sequencing. This sample was also put to use in a study of T cells in Graves' hyperthyroidism and ophthalmopathy.

This clonotype was sampled from a woman under 30 with Graves disease. The source material was peripheral blood mononuclear cells (PBMCs), sampled at new diagnosis, from a patient treated with antithyroid drugs. V and J are TRBV5-1 and TRBJ2-1; possible D gene TRBD2, 6 bases. The CDR3 is CASSPATDPGLLKNIQFF. In DNA, the CDR3 is TGCGCCAGCAGCCCAGCAACTGATCCGGGACTCCTCAAAAACATTCAGTTCTTC.